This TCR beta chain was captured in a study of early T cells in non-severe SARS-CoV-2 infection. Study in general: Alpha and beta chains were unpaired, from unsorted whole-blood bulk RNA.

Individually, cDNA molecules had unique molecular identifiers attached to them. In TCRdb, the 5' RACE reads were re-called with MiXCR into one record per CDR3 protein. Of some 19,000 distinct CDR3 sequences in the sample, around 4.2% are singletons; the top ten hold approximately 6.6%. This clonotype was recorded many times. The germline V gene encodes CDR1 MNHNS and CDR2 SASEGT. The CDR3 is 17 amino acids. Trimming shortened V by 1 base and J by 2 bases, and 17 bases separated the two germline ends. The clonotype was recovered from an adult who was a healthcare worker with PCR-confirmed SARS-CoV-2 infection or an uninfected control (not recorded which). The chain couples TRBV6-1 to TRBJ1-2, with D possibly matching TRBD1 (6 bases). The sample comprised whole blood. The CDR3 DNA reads TGTGCCAGCAGTGAAGGGCTGACAGGCGGAACGAACTATGGCTACACCTTC. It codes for CASSEGLTGGTNYGYTF.